This T cell receptor (beta chain) is drawn from a study of read filtering for tumor transcriptome and immune sequencing. The wider study: About 8 patients were R-ISS I, approximately 15 were R-ISS II, over 5 were R-ISS III. TCR-mapped reads were about 3.5 to 11 million with IR-seq versus roughly 80 to 1273 with RNA-seq. Study-wide results and caveats: Dropping single-read clonotypes raised IR-seq and RNA-seq shared-clonotype correlation.

This clonotype was counted a single time. Its antigen is not identified. This may arise from a read error, as a much more abundant clone is one base away. Molecular barcoded adaptors covering alpha/delta and beta/gamma chains were used on approximately 400 ng RNA. TCRdb called the reads again in MiXCR, with one record for every CDR3 protein. There are about 62,000 distinct CDR3 sequences in the sample; approximately 18% occur only once, and about a tenth lies in the top ten. This TCR was recovered from a donor aged 40 or over with multiple myeloma. Input material: a population of CD138-negative cells sorted from bone marrow.

In DNA form, the CDR3 reads TGCGCCAGCAGCTTGGCTGGGGCGGAAGAGGCCCAGTACTTC. Its protein is CASSLAGAEEAQYF. The genes are TRBV5-1 and TRBJ2-5, with D tentatively TRBD1 (5 bases). Germline values: CDR1 SGHRS, CDR2 YFSETQ. CDR3 length: 14 residues.